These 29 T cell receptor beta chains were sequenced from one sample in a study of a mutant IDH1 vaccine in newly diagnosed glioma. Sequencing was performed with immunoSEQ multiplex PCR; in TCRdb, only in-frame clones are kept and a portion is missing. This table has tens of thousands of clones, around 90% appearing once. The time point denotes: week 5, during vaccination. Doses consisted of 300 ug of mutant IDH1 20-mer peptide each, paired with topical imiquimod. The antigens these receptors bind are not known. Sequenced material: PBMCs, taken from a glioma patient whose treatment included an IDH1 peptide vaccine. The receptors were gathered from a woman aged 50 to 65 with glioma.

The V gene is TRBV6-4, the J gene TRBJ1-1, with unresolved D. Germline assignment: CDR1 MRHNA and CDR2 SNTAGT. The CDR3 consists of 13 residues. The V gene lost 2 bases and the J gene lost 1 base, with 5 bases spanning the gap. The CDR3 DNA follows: TGTGCCAGCAGTGACAGGCAGAACACTGAAGCTTTCTTT. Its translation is CASSDRQNTEAFF.

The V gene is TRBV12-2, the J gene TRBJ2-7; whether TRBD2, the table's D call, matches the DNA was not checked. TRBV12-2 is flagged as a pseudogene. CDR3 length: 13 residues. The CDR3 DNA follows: TGTGCAAATCGACCCGAGAGGTCCTACGAGCAGTACTTC. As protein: CANRPERSYEQYF.

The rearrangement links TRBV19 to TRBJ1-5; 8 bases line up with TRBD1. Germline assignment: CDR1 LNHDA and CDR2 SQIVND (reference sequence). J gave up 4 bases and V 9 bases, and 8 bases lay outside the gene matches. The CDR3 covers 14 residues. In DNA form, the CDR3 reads TGTGCCAGCATGGACAGGGAGTATAATCAGCCCCAGCATTTT. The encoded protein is CASMDREYNQPQHF.

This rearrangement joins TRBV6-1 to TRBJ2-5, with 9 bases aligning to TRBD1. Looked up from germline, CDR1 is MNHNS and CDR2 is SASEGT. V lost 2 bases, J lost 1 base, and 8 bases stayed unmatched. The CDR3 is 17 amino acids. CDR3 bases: TGTGCCAGCAGTGAATGGGGGACAGGGTCCAGCCAAGAGACCCAGTACTTC. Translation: CASSEWGTGSSQETQYF.

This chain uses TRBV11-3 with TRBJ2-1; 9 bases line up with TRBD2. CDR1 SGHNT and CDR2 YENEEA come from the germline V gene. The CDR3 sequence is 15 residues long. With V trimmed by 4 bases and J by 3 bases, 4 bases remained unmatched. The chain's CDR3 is CASSSRLADYNEQFF. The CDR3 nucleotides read TGTGCCAGCAGCTCCAGACTAGCGGACTACAATGAGCAGTTCTTC.

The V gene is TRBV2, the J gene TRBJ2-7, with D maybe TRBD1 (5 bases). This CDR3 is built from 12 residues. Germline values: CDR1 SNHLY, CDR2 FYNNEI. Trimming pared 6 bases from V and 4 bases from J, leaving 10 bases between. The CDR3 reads CASSSGLYEQYF. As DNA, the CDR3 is TGTGCCAGCAGCTCAGGGTTGTACGAGCAGTACTTC.

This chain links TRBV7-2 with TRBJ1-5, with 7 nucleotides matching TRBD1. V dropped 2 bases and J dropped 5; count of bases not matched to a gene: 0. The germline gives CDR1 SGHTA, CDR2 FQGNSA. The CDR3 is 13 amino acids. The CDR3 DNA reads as TGTGCCAGCAGCTTACAGGGGGATCAGCCCCAGCATTTT. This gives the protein CASSLQGDQPQHF.

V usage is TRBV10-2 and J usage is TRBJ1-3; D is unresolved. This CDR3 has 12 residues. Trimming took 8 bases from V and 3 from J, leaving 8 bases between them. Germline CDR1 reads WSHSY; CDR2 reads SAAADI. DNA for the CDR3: TGCGCCAGCGGATTTTTTGGAAACACCATATATTTT. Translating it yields CASGFFGNTIYF.

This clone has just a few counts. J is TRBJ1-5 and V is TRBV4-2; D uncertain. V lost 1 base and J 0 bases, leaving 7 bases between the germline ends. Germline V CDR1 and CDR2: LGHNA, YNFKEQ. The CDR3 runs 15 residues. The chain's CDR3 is CASSQGGASNQPQHF. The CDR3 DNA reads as TGTGCCAGCAGCCAAGGCGGTGCTAGCAATCAGCCCCAGCATTTT.

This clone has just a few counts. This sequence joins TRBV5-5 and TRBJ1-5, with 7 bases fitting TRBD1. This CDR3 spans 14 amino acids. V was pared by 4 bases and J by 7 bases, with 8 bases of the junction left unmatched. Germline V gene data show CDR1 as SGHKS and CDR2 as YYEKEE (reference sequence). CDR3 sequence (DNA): TGTGCCAGCAGCCTAGACAGGGTTTTACAGCCCCAGCATTTT. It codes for CASSLDRVLQPQHF. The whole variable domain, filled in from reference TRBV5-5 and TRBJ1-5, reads DAGVTQSPTHLIKTRGQQVTLRCSPISGHKSVSWYQQVLGQGPQFIFQYYEKEERGRGNFPDRFSARQFPNYSSELNVNALLLGDSALYLCASSLDRVLQPQHFGDGTRLSIL.

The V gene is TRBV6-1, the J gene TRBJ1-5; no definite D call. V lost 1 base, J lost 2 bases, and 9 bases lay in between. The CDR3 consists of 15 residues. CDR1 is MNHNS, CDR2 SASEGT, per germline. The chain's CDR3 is CASSEEWGGNQPQHF. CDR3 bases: TGTGCCAGCAGTGAAGAGTGGGGTGGCAATCAGCCCCAGCATTTT.

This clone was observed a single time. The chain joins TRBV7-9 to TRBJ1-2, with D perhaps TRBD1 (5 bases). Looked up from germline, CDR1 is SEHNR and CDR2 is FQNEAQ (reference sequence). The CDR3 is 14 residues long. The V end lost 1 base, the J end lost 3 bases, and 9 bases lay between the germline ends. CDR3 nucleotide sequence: TGTGCCAGCAGCTTAGATGGGACCCACTATGGCTACACCTTC. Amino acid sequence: CASSLDGTHYGYTF.

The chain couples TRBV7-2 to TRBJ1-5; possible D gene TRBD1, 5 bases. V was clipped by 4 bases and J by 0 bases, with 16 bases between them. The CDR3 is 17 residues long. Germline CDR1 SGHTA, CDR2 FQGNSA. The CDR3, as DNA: TGTGCCAGCAGCTCACTGACAGCCAGTTATAGCAATCAGCCCCAGCATTTT. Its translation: CASSSLTASYSNQPQHF.

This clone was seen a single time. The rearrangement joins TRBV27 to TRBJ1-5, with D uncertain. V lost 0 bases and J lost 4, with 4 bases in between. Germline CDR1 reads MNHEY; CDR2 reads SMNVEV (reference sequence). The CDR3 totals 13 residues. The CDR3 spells CASSLSVNQPQHF. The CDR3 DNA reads TGTGCCAGCAGTTTATCGGTGAATCAGCCCCAGCATTTT.

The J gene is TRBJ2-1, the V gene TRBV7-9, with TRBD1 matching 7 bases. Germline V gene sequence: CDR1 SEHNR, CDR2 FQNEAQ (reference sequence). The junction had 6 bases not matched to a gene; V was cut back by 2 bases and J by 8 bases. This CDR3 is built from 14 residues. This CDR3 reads CASSLNLQGDEQFF. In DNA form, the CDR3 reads TGTGCCAGCAGCTTAAACCTCCAGGGGGATGAGCAGTTCTTC.

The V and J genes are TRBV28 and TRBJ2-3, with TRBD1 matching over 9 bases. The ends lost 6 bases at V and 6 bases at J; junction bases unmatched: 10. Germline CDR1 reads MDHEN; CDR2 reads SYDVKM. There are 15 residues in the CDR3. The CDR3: CASSRRDRVADTQYF. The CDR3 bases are TGTGCCAGCAGCCGCCGGGACAGGGTCGCGGATACGCAGTATTTT.

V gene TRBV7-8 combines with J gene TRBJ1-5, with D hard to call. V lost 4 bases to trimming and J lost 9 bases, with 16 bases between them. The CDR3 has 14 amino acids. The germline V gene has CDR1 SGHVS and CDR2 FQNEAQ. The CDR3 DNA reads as TGTGCCAGCAGCTCCGGCCGGCTCCAAGGGCCCCAGCATTTT. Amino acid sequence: CASSSGRLQGPQHF.

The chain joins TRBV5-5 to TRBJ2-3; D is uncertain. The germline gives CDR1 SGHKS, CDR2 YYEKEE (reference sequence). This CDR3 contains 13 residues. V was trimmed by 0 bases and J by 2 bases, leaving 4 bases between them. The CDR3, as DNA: TGTGCCAGCAGCTTGGCCCCCACAGATACGCAGTATTTT. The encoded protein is CASSLAPTDTQYF.

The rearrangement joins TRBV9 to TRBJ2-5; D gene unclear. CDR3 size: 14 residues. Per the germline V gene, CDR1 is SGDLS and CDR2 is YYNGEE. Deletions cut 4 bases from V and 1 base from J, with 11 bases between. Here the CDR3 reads CASSPSGSQETQYF. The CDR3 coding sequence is TGTGCCAGCAGCCCCTCGGGCAGCCAAGAGACCCAGTACTTC.

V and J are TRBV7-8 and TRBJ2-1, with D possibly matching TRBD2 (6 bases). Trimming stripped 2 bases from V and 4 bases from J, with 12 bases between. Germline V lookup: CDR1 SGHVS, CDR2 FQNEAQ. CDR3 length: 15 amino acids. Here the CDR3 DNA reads TGTGCCAGCAGCTTACAGGCTGCGGGGTACAATGAGCAGTTCTTC. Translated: CASSLQAAGYNEQFF.

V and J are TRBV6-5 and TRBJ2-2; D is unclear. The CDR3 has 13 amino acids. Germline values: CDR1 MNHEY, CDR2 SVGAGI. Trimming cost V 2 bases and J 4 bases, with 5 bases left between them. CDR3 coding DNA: TGTGCCAGCAGTTACGGGCCCACCGGGGAGCTGTTTTTT. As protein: CASSYGPTGELFF.

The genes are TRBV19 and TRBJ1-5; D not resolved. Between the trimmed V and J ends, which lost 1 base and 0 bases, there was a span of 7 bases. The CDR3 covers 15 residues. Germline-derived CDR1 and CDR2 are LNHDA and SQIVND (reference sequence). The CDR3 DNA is TGTGCCAGTAGTATAGGGGCAGTTAGCAATCAGCCCCAGCATTTT. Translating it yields CASSIGAVSNQPQHF.

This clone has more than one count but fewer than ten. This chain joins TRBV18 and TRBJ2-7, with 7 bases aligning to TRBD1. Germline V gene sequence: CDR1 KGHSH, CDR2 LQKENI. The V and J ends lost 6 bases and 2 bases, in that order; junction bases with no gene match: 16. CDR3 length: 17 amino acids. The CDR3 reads CASSGFIRDSSPYEQYF. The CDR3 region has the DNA TGTGCCAGCTCGGGCTTTATCCGGGACAGCAGTCCCTACGAGCAGTACTTC.

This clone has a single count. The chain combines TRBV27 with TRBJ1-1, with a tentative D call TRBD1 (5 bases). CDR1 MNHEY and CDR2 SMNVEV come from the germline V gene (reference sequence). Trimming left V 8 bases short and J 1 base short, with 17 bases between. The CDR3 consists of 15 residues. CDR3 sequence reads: CASYPYRPGNTEAFF. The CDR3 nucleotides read TGTGCCAGCTACCCATACAGGCCTGGGAACACTGAAGCTTTCTTT.

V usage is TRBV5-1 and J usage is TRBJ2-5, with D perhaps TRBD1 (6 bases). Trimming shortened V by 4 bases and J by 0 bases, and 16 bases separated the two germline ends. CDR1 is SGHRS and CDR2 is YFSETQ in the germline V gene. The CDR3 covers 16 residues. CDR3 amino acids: CASSLGVAGDQETQYF. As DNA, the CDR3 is TGCGCCAGCAGCCTGGGGGTTGCAGGGGACCAAGAGACCCAGTACTTC.

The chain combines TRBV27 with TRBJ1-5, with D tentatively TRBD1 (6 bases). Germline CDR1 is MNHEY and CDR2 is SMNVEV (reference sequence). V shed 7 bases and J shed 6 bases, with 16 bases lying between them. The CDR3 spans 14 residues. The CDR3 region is CASKGGAPGQPQHF. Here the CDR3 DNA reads TGTGCCAGCAAAGGGGGGGCGCCGGGTCAGCCCCAGCATTTT.

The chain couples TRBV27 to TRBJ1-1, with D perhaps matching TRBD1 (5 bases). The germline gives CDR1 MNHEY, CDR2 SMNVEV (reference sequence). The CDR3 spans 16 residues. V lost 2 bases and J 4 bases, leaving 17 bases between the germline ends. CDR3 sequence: CASSLLVGGLGTEAFF. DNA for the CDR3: TGTGCCAGCAGTTTACTCGTCGGGGGTTTGGGCACTGAAGCTTTCTTT.

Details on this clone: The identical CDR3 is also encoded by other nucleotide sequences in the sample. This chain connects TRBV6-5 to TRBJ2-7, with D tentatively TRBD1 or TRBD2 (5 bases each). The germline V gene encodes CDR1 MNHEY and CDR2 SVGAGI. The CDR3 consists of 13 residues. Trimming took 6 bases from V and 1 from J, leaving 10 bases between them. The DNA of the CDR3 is TGTGCCAGCAGCAGGGACGGATCCTACGAGCAGTACTTC. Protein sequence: CASSRDGSYEQYF.

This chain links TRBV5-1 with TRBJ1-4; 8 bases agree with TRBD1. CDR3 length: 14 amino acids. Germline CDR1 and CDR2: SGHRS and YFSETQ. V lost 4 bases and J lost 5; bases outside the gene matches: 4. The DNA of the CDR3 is TGCGCCAGCAGCCCGCGGACAGGGAATGAAAAACTGTTTTTT. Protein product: CASSPRTGNEKLFF.